The T cell receptor (beta chain) described here comes from a study of T-cell reconstitution after alpha-beta-depleted transplantation in children. This sample's TCRbeta library carried unique molecular identifier barcodes. TCRdb independently ran MiXCR on the PCR reads; one entry per CDR3 protein. The sample gives about 500,000 distinct CDR3 sequences, over 25% of which show up once; approximately 2.3% is in the top ten. The CDR3 loop spans 12 amino acids. Trimming cost V 0 bases and J 6 bases, with 5 bases left between them. Germline V gene sequence: CDR1 ENHRY, CDR2 SYGVKD. This sample comprised PBMCs from the stem cell graft donor, obtained from the stem cell graft. The J gene is TRBJ1-2, the V gene TRBV10-3; D not certain. The clonotype was recovered from a human donor who donated a stem cell graft to a child with aplastic anemia. The CDR3 reads CAISESLDGYTF. The CDR3 nucleotides read TGTGCCATCAGTGAGTCTTTAGATGGCTACACCTTC.